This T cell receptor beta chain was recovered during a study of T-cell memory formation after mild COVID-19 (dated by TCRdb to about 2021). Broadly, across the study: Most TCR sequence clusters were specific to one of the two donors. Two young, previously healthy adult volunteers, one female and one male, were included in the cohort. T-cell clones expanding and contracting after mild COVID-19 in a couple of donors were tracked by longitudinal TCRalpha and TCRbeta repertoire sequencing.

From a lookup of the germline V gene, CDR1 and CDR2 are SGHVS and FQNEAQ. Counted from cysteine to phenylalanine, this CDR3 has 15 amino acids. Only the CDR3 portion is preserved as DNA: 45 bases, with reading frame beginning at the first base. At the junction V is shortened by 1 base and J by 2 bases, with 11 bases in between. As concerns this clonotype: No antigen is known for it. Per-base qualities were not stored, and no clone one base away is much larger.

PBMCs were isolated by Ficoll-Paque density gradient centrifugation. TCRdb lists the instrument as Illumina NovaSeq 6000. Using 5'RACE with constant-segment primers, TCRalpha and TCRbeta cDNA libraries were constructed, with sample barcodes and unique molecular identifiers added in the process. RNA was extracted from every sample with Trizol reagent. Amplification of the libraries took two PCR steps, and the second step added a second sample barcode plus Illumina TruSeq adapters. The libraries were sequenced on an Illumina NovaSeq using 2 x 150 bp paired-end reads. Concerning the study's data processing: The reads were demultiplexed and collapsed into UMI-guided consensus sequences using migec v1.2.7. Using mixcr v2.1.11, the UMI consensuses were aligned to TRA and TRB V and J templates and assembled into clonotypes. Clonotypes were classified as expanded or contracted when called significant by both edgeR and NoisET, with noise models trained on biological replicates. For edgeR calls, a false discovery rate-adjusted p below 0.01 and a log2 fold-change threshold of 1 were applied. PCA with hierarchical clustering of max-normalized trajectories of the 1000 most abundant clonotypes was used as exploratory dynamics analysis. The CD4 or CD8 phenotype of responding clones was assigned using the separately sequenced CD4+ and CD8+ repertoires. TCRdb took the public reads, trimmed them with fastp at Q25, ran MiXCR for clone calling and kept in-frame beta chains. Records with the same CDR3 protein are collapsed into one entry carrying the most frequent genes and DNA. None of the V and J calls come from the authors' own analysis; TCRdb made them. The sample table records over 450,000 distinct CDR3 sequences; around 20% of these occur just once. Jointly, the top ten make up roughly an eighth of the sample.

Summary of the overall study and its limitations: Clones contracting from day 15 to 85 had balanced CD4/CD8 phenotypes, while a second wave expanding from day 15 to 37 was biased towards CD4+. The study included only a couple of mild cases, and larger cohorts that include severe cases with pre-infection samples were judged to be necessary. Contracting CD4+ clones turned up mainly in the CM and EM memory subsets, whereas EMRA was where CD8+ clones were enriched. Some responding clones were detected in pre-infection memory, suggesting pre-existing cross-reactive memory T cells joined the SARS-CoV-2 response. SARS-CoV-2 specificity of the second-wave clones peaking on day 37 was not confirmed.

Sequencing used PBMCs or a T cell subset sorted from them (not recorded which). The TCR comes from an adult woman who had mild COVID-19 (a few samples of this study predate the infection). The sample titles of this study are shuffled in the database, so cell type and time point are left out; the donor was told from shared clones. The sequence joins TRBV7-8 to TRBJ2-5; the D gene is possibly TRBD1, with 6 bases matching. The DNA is TGTGCCAGCAGCTTAGGCACAGGGCTTCAAGAGACCCAGTACTTC. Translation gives CASSLGTGLQETQYF.